Presented here are 19 T cell receptor beta chains from one specimen sequenced in a study of cytomegalovirus exposure and HLA in healthy donors. Use of 60 Vbeta and 13 Jbeta primers characterized the PCR. Assay used: immunoSEQ multiplex PCR; TCRdb lists only in-frame clones, some missing. The table shows about 140,000 clones, with over 75% occurring only once. Sequencing was carried out using PBMCs. The receptor source for this set is a man aged 45 to 65 in good health and CMV-seronegative.

This clone was seen a few times. This rearrangement joins TRBV11-1 to TRBJ1-2; TRBD1 is a possible D gene (5 bases). This CDR3 is 13 amino acids long. In germline, CDR1 is SGHAT, CDR2 FQDESV (reference sequence). The V end was cut by 5 bases, the J end by 3 bases, with 10 bases between. This CDR3 reads CASSPDSYYGYTF. CDR3 DNA: TGTGCCAGCAGCCCCGACAGCTACTATGGCTACACCTTC.

The chain couples TRBV6-5 to TRBJ2-2; TRBD1 matches 9 bases. Germline CDR1 is MNHEY and CDR2 is SVGAGI. Unmatched junction bases numbered 8, after V lost 4 bases and J lost 5 bases. This CDR3 is 16 amino acids long. CDR3 coding DNA: TGTGCCAGCAGTTCACCTGGACAGGGGAAGACCGGGGAGCTGTTTTTT. Its protein is CASSSPGQGKTGELFF.

The chain uses TRBV9 and TRBJ1-2; 11 bases match TRBD1. This CDR3 contains 15 residues. V dropped 3 bases and J dropped 6; count of bases not matched to a gene: 7. Germline V gene sequence: CDR1 SGDLS, CDR2 YYNGEE. The CDR3 reads CASSATGQGGNGYTF. The CDR3 coding sequence is TGTGCCAGCAGCGCCACGGGACAGGGGGGTAATGGCTACACCTTC.

The V and J genes are TRBV5-1 and TRBJ2-7, with 15 bases matching TRBD2. The J segment lost 5 bases and the V segment lost 0 bases, leaving 9 bases of the junction unmatched. The germline V gene has CDR1 SGHRS and CDR2 YFSETQ. This CDR3 contains 18 residues. In nucleotides, the CDR3 is TGCGCCAGCAGCTTGGCGGGACTAGCGGGGGGTCCCGCCCACGAGCAGTACTTC. Translation: CASSLAGLAGGPAHEQYF.

CDR3 protein: CASSTGPAGVEAFF. CDR3 DNA: TGCGCCAGCAGCACCGGACCGGCGGGGGTTGAAGCTTTCTTT. The genes are TRBV5-1 and TRBJ1-1; possibly TRBD1 for D (5 bases). Between the trimmed V and J ends, which lost 4 bases and 7 bases, there was a span of 17 bases. The CDR3 loop spans 14 amino acids. Per germline, CDR1 SGHRS and CDR2 YFSETQ.

The CDR3, as DNA: TGTGCCAGCAGCCCCGGGAGGGTTCGGACAGATACGCAGTATTTT. It is translated as CASSPGRVRTDTQYF. The chain employs TRBV6-6 and TRBJ2-3; the match to TRBD2 covers 8 bases. The CDR3 is 15 residues long. Germline V lookup: CDR1 MNHNY, CDR2 SVGAGI (reference sequence). V lost 6 bases to trimming and J lost 3 bases; unmatched junction nucleotides: 8.

This rearrangement joins TRBV6-5 to TRBJ2-7; 15 positions agree with TRBD2. V lost 2 bases and J lost 5; bases outside the gene matches: 1. There are 15 residues in the CDR3. Germline CDR1 and CDR2: MNHEY and SVGAGI. CDR3 DNA: TGTGCCAGCAGTTACGGGACTAGCGGGAGGAACGAGCAGTACTTC. Amino acids: CASSYGTSGRNEQYF.

The V and J genes are TRBV7-8 and TRBJ2-7, with 7 bases lining up with TRBD2. Per germline, CDR1 SGHVS and CDR2 FQNEAQ. V lost 0 bases, J lost 7 bases, and 3 bases stayed unmatched. The CDR3 loop spans 13 amino acids. CDR3 region: CASSLAGEGEQYF. The CDR3 nucleotides are TGTGCCAGCAGCTTAGCGGGGGAGGGTGAGCAGTACTTC. Using reference TRBV7-8 and TRBJ2-7 for the parts outside the CDR3, the full variable domain is GAGVSQSPRYKVAKRGQDVALRCDPISGHVSLFWYQQALGQGPEFLTYFQNEAQLDKSGLPSDRFFAERPEGSVSTLKIQRTQQEDSAVYLCASSLAGEGEQYFGPGTRLTVT.

The rearrangement links TRBV30 to TRBJ2-2, with TRBD1 identical over 10 bases. The ends lost 4 bases at V and 5 bases at J; junction bases unmatched: 1. This CDR3 is built from 13 residues. Per the germline V gene, CDR1 is GTSNPN and CDR2 is SVGIG (reference sequence). CDR3 residues: CAWTDRGTGELFF. DNA for the CDR3: TGTGCCTGGACGGACAGGGGGACCGGGGAGCTGTTTTTT.

This chain joins TRBV6-1 and TRBJ1-4, with D unresolved. Trimming removed 0 bases from V and 7 bases from J, with 18 bases in between. The CDR3 contains 17 residues. Germline loops: CDR1 MNHNS, CDR2 SASEGT. CDR3 region: CASSEAESGERGEKLFF. The DNA for the CDR3 is TGTGCCAGCAGTGAAGCGGAATCTGGGGAGCGGGGTGAAAAACTGTTTTTT.

The rearrangement uses TRBV5-1 and TRBJ2-1, with 8 bases fitting TRBD1. Unmatched junction bases numbered 7, after V lost 3 bases and J lost 8 bases. This CDR3 comprises 14 residues. CDR1 and CDR2 from the germline V gene are SGHRS and YFSETQ. The CDR3 spells CASSSGTGVYEQFF. DNA of the CDR3: TGCGCCAGCAGCTCGGGGACAGGCGTCTATGAGCAGTTCTTC.

The chain has TRBV9 and TRBJ2-7; TRBD1 matches 7 bases. The CDR3 runs to 14 residues. CDR1 is SGDLS, CDR2 YYNGEE, per germline. V lost 0 bases to trimming and J lost 5 bases; unmatched junction nucleotides: 5. The CDR3 protein is CASSVGPGGNEQYF. The CDR3 DNA reads TGTGCCAGCAGCGTAGGACCAGGGGGAAACGAGCAGTACTTC.

Here the CDR3 reads CASSLQGNEQFF. CDR3 DNA: TGTGCCAGCAGTCTACAGGGCAATGAGCAGTTCTTC. This chain uses TRBV27 with TRBJ2-1; weak D call: TRBD1 (6 bases). Germline V lookup: CDR1 MNHEY, CDR2 SMNVEV (reference sequence). The CDR3 covers 12 residues. V gave up 5 bases and J gave up 6 bases, with 8 bases separating them.

The CDR3 coding sequence is TGTGCTAGTGGGGTAGCGCATCAGTTCTTC. Translating it yields CASGVAHQFF. The V and J genes are TRBV12-5 and TRBJ2-1; D is perhaps TRBD2 (5 bases). The CDR3 has 10 amino acids. Germline lookup yields CDR1 LGHNT and CDR2 FRNRAP. Trimming shortened V by 6 bases and J by 13 bases, and 10 bases separated the two germline ends.

The CDR3 DNA is TGTGCCTGGAGGCCGACGGGGGTTATGGGCACCGGGGAGCTGTTTTTT. Translated, it gives CAWRPTGVMGTGELFF. The V and J genes are TRBV30 and TRBJ2-2; maybe TRBD2 (6 bases). The CDR3 is 16 amino acids. The germline gives CDR1 GTSNPN, CDR2 SVGIG (reference sequence). V dropped 3 bases and J dropped 4 bases, with 18 bases sitting between them. The whole variable domain, filled in from reference TRBV30 and TRBJ2-2, reads SQTIHQWPATLVQPVGSPLSLECTVEGTSNPNLYWYRQAAGRGLQLLFYSVGIGQISSEVPQNLSASRPQDRQFILSSKKLLLSDSGFYLCAWRPTGVMGTGELFFGEGSRLTVL.

This clone was recorded once. This chain links TRBV5-1 with TRBJ2-7; D unresolved. The ends were cut back, 3 bases at V and 3 bases at J, with 10 bases in the middle. The CDR3 is 13 amino acids. In germline, CDR1 is SGHRS, CDR2 YFSETQ. In nucleotides, the CDR3 is TGCGCCAGCAGCTCGCCGAACAACTACGAGCAGTACTTC. Translation: CASSSPNNYEQYF.

The V and J genes are TRBV5-4 and TRBJ1-3, with a weak D call TRBD1 (5 bases). Trimming took off 2 bases at V and 4 bases at J, with 13 bases between the two ends. The CDR3 consists of 15 residues. The germline gives CDR1 SGHNT, CDR2 YYREEE (reference sequence). This chain's CDR3 is CASSFGVGPGNTIYF. The CDR3 bases are TGTGCCAGCAGCTTTGGTGTGGGGCCCGGAAACACCATATATTTT.

The gene calls are TRBV5-1 and TRBJ1-1; the D is unclear. Per the germline V gene, CDR1 is SGHRS and CDR2 is YFSETQ. The CDR3 consists of 14 residues. Trimming shortened V by 2 bases and J by 0 bases, and 8 bases separated the two germline ends. The CDR3 DNA reads TGCGCCAGCAGCTTATCGGGTATGAACACTGAAGCTTTCTTT. Translation: CASSLSGMNTEAFF.

The chain links TRBV27 to TRBJ1-2; 7 positions agree with TRBD1. The CDR3 covers 14 residues. In germline, CDR1 is MNHEY, CDR2 SMNVEV (reference sequence). Germline trimming cut 6 bases from V and 4 bases from J; bases unmatched to any gene: 8. CDR3 region: CASSRAGGTYGYTF. In DNA, the CDR3 is TGTGCCAGCAGCAGAGCAGGGGGGACCTATGGCTACACCTTC.